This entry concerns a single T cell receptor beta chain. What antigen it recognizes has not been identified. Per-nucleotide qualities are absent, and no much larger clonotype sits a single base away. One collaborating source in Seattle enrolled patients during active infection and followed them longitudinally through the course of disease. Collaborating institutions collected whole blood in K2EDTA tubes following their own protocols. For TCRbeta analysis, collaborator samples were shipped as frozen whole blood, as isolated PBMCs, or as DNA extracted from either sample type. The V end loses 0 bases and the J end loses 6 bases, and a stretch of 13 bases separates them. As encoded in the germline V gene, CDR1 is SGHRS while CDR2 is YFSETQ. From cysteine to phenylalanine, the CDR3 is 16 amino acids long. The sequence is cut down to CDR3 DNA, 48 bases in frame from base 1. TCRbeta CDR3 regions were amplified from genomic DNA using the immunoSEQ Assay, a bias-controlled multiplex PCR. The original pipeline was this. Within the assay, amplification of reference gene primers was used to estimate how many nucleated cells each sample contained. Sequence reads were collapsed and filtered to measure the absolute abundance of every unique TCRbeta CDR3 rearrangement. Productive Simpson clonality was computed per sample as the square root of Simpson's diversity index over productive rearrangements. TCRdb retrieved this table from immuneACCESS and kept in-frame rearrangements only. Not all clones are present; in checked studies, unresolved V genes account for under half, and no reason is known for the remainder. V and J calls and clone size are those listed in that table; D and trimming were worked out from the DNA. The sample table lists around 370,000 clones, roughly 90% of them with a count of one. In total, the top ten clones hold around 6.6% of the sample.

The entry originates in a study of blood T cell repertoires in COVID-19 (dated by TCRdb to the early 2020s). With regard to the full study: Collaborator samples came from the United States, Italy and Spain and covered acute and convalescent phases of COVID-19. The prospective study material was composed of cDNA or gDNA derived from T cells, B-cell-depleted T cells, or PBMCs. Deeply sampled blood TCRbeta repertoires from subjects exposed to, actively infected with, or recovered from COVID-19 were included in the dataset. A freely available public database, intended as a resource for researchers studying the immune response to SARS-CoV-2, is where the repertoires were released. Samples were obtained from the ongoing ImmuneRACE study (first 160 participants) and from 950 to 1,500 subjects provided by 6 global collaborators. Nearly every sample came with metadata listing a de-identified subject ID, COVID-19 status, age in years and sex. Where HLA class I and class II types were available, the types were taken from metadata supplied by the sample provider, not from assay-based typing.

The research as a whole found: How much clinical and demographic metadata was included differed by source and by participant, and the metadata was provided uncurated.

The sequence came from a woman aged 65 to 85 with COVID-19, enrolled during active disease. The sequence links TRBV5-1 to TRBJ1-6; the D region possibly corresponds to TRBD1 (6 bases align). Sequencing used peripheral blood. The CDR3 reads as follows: CASSLDPGTSNSPLHF. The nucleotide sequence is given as TGCGCCAGCAGCTTGGATCCAGGGACATCTAATTCACCCCTCCACTTT.